This T cell receptor beta chain was documented in a study of STAT5B mutations in CD4+ large granular lymphocyte leukemia. Regarding the study as a whole: Compared with healthy controls (2/35), patient top clones favored TRBV06 (8/27).

As to this clone: Its antigen is still unknown.

In the authors' workflow: A productive frequency of 2.59 x 10-5 was the lowest detectable. Some clones are missing from TCRdb's copy, which holds only in-frame ones; the method was immunoSEQ multiplex PCR. Clone size and the V and J calls come from that table; the DNA yielded D and trimming. The sample includes tens of thousands of clones, approximately 72% of them seen just once. Per germline, CDR1 SGHTA and CDR2 FQGNSA. The CDR3 sequence is 13 residues long. The V gene lost 0 bases and the J gene lost 4 bases, with 7 bases spanning the gap. The sample comprised CD4+ T cells from blood buffy coats. The chain is built from TRBV7-2 and TRBJ2-7; possibly TRBD1 or TRBD2 for D (6 bases each). The clonotype originates from a human donor in good health. The CDR3 DNA is TGTGCCAGCAGCTTAGCAGGGGGGTACGAGCAGTACTTC. Amino acid sequence: CASSLAGGYEQYF.